There are a few counts of the clone carrying this TCR beta chain. Its cognate antigen is unknown. The likely explanation is a read error, given a far larger clone one base away. Germline V gene sequence: CDR1 SGHTA, CDR2 FQGNSA. Trimming left V 5 bases short and J 1 base short, with 4 bases between. The CDR3 extends over 12 amino acids. The entry originates in a study of identical twins. TCRdb reprocessed the 5' RACE reads via MiXCR and lists one record per CDR3 protein. The table records 1.5 million to 2 million distinct CDR3 sequences, around a third of them present only once. Study outcomes and limitations: Beta out-of-frame sequences showed weaker excess twin sharing.

The sequenced material came from cord blood. The genes are TRBV7-2 and TRBJ2-3, with unresolved D. The source of this sequence is a newborn girl in good health. The CDR3: CASSPCTDTQYF. CDR3 coding DNA: TGTGCCAGCAGCCCCTGCACAGATACGCAGTATTTT.